This TCR beta chain was observed in a study of CD8 T cells in ankylosing spondylitis. Notes on this clonotype: Antigen: not known.

Overall study findings and caveats: Disease-linked clones reportedly showed significant enrichment in matched ankylosing spondylitis synovial fluid. Disease-linked clones were CD8+ and relatively rare in peripheral blood.

Looked up from germline, CDR1 is SGDLS and CDR2 is YYNGEE. Trimming removed 2 bases from V and 2 bases from J, with 12 bases in between. The CDR3 loop spans 15 amino acids. TCR beta libraries were made by quantitative 5'-RACE with molecular barcodes. TCRdb recomputed calls from the 5' RACE reads with MiXCR, one row per CDR3 protein. The sample holds a few hundred thousand distinct CDR3 sequences, more than 20% seen once. The sequencing sample was made of blood, either unsorted or a sorted T cell fraction (not recorded which). The clonotype originates from a male donor with ankylosing spondylitis or in good health (not recorded which). This chain connects TRBV9 to TRBJ2-3; D is tentatively TRBD1 or TRBD2 (5 bases each). This chain's CDR3 is CASSVWGRPTDTQYF. The CDR3 DNA sequence: TGTGCCAGCAGCGTTTGGGGACGCCCCACAGATACGCAGTATTTT. Using reference TRBV9 and TRBJ2-3 for the parts outside the CDR3, the full variable domain is DSGVTQTPKHLITATGQRVTLRCSPRSGDLSVYWYQQSLDQGLQFLIQYYNGEERAKGNILERFSAQQFPDLHSELNLSSLELGDSALYFCASSVWGRPTDTQYFGPGTRLTVL.